The entry below gives a single T cell receptor (beta chain) sequence along with its context. The data belong to a study of blood T cell repertoires in COVID-19. At the level of the study: Samples came from the United States, Italy and Spain, spanning acute and convalescent COVID-19. The cDNA or gDNA used as material had been derived from T cells, B-cell-depleted T cells, or PBMCs.

The germline gives CDR1 SGHDT, CDR2 YYEEEE. Trimming shortened V by 4 bases and J by 0 bases, and 18 bases separated the two germline ends. The length of the CDR3 is 17 residues. Data came from immunoSEQ multiplex PCR; TCRdb stores just in-frame clones and leaves some out. The sample holds approximately 200,000 clones, 85% to 90% seen once. Seattle researchers signed up patients amid active infection and tracked them longitudinally. This clonotype originated in a man between 25 and 39 years old with COVID-19, enrolled during active disease. The material sequenced was peripheral blood. The rearrangement joins TRBV5-6 to TRBJ2-3, with D perhaps matching TRBD2 (5 bases). The CDR3: CASSALEALASTDTQYF. For the CDR3, the DNA is TGTGCCAGCAGCGCCCTTGAGGCCCTAGCTAGCACAGATACGCAGTATTTT.